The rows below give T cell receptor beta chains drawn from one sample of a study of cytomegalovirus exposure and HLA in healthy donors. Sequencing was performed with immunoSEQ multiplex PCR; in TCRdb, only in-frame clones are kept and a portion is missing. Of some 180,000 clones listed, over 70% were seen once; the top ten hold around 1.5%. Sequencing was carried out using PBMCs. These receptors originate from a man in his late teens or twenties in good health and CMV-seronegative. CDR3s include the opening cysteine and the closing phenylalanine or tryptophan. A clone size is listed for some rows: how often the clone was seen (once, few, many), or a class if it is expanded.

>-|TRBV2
CASSEVGSPNYEQYF
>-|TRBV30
CAAQNYGQGLPNYGYTF
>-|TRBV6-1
CASSGGQQETQYF
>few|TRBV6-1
CASSGSGTNYEQYF
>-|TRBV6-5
CASSLDRISYNEQFF
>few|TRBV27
CASSLAGGGETQYF
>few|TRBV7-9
CASSLVGEDRAFF
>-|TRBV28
CASSGRIGAAGYTF
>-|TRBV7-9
CASSLEERGYYEQYF
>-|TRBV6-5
CASSNRLGETQYF
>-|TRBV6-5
CASGRARNEQFF
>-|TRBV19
CASSWLGGARSNEQFF
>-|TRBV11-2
CASSLASGPPETQYF
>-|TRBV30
CAWAYQAGTGHYEQYF
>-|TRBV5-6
CASRYPGQPVNEQFF
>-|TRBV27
CASSLSQQAGNTIYF
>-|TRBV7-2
CASSQTSGMYQETQYF
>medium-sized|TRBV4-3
CASSQGQGGTGELFF
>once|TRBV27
CASSPTLLAGVHEQFF
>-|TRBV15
CATEDRGPPYNEQFF
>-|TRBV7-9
CASSSMEKLFF
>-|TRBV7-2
CASSLQPGSSYNEQFF
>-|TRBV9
CASSGGYNLNYGYTF
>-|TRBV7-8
CASSLAGRWNEQFF
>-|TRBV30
CAWSPTGGRSKLFF
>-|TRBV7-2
CASSPDYLSTDTQYF
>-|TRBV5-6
CASSVRVSLSYEQYF
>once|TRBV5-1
CASRGTSGDTGELFF
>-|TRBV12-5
CASGYLGQRAFNEQFF
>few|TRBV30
CAWRTSVNIQYF
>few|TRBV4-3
CASSRQQGGDEKLFF
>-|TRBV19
CASSIPPGQGDGYTF
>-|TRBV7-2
CASSLNHNNEKLFF
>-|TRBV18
CASSPGQGAGVNTEAFF
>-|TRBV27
CASSPPGTAVYTQYF
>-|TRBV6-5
CASTRSALNTGELFF
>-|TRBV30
CAWSVASGSTDTQYF
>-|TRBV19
CASSSVSGNTIYF
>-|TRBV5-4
CASSPGQGRNEQFF
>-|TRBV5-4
CASNVGTNNYGYTF